The TCR beta chain under discussion was sequenced for a study of blood T cells in healthy people across ages. PCR was performed a second time for about 7 to 12 cycles using a sample-barcoded 5' primer and a J-beta primer mix. One entry per CDR3 protein results from TCRdb running MiXCR on the 5' RACE reads. The sample has just over 1 million distinct CDR3 sequences; more than 35% are singletons. The sample providers were healthy Caucasian people from Russia, aged roughly 6 to 90. The total RNA that was extracted per sample amounted to at least 5 micrograms. The germline V gene encodes CDR1 LGHDT and CDR2 YNNKEL (reference sequence). The CDR3 totals 14 residues. The germline V and J ends were trimmed by 4 bases and 1 base, with 10 bases remaining between them. A single count supports this clonotype.

The sample comprised blood. The TCR was taken from a woman aged 55-69 years in good health. The chain is built from TRBV3-1 and TRBJ2-5; D ambiguous. This CDR3 reads CASSPIGFQETQYF. The CDR3 DNA reads as TGTGCCAGCAGCCCGATCGGCTTCCAAGAGACCCAGTACTTC.